This T cell receptor beta chain emerged from a study of blood T cell repertoires in COVID-19. The sample holds one count of this clone. Per the germline V gene, CDR1 is SGDLS and CDR2 is YYNGEE. Trimming at V came to 4 bases and at J to 0 bases, leaving 3 bases not matched to a gene. There are 15 residues in the CDR3. The data were produced by immunoSEQ multiplex PCR, yet TCRdb's version contains in-frame clones alone and is incomplete. Among roughly 150,000 clones listed, under 90% were seen once. The sample taken for sequencing was peripheral blood. This sequence originates from a woman older than 75 with active or convalescent COVID-19. This chain connects TRBV9 to TRBJ2-1; 8 bases match TRBD2. The CDR3, as DNA: TGTGCCAGCAGCCGAAGCGGGAGCTCCTACAATGAGCAGTTCTTC. It codes for CASSRSGSSYNEQFF.